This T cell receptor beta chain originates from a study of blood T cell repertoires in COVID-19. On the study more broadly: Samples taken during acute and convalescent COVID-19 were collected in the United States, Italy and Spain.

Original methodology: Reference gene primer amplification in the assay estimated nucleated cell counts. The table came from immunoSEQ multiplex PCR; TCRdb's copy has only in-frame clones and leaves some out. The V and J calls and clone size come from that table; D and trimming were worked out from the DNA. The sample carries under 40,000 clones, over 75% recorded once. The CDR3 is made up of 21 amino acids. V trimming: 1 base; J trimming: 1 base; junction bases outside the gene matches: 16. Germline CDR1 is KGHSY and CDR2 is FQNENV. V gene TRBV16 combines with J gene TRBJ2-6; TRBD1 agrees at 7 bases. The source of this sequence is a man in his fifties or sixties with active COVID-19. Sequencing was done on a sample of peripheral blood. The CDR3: CASSQFDPQTGNPSGANVLTF. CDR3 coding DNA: TGTGCCAGCAGCCAATTTGACCCCCAGACAGGGAACCCTTCTGGGGCCAACGTCCTGACTTTC. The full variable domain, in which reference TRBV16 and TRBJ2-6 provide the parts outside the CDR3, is GEEVAQTPKHLVRGEGQKAKLYCAPIKGHSYVFWYQQVLKNEFKFLISFQNENVFDETGMPKERFSAKCLPNSPCSLEIQATKLEDSAVYFCASSQFDPQTGNPSGANVLTFGAGSRLTVL.